This passage covers 29 T cell receptor beta chains from one sample sequenced in a study of CD8+ T cells in alopecia areata. After isolation, RNA underwent reverse transcription to generate cDNA as the sequencing template. Profiling relied on immunoSEQ multiplex PCR, and the TCRdb table lists in-frame clones only, not all of them. The sample contains around 60,000 clones, 44% of which appear only once. The source material was NKG2D-low CD8+ T cells sorted from blood. The source of these receptors is a human donor with alopecia areata.

The V gene is TRBV4-3, the J gene TRBJ2-1, with D unclear. Germline values: CDR1 LGHNA, CDR2 YSLEER. This CDR3 contains 17 residues. Trimming shortened V by 0 bases and J by 0 bases, and 12 bases separated the two germline ends. The CDR3 DNA is TGCGCCAGCAGCCAAGAGTTGCCCCGCAGCTCCTACAATGAGCAGTTCTTC. This translates into CASSQELPRSSYNEQFF.

A few counts support this clone. V usage is TRBV5-1 and J usage is TRBJ2-6; D unclear. CDR1 is SGHRS and CDR2 is YFSETQ in the germline V gene. Trimming took off 0 bases at V and 0 bases at J, with 7 bases between the two ends. This CDR3 has 16 amino acids. CDR3 region: CASSLGRGSGANVLTF. DNA for the CDR3: TGCGCCAGCAGCTTGGGACGAGGCTCTGGGGCCAACGTCCTGACTTTC.

This clone appeared a few times. The chain uses TRBV6-6 and TRBJ1-1, with D perhaps matching TRBD1 (6 bases). Between the trimmed V and J ends, which lost 0 bases and 3 bases, there was a span of 14 bases. CDR3 length: 16 residues. Germline V gene lookup returns CDR1 MNHNY and CDR2 SVGAGI (reference sequence). The CDR3 DNA sequence: TGTGCCAGCAGTTACTCCGGGGTAAGGGGGTACACTGAAGCTTTCTTT. This sequence encodes CASSYSGVRGYTEAFF.

This chain connects TRBV7-9 to TRBJ2-7; TRBD1 aligns across 7 bases. Germline V gene sequence: CDR1 SEHNR, CDR2 FQNEAQ (reference sequence). V trimming: 4 bases; J trimming: 2 bases; junction bases outside the gene matches: 5. CDR3 length equals 14 residues. The CDR3 sequence is CASSSPDRAYEQYF. Here the CDR3 DNA reads TGTGCCAGCAGCTCCCCAGACAGGGCCTACGAGCAGTACTTC.

This clone was observed a few times. This chain connects TRBV29-1 to TRBJ1-1; D may be TRBD1 (6 bases). Germline-derived CDR1 and CDR2 are SQVTM and ANQGSEA. The CDR3 contains 11 residues. V was cut by 5 bases and J by 5 bases, with 9 bases left in between. The CDR3 DNA reads as TGCAGCGTTTTAAGGGGGACTGAAGCTTTCTTT. It yields the protein CSVLRGTEAFF.

This chain connects TRBV20-1 to TRBJ2-2, with D uncertain. Between the trimmed V and J ends, which lost 6 bases and 6 bases, there was a span of 5 bases. The germline gives CDR1 DFQATT, CDR2 SNEGSKA (reference sequence). This CDR3 has 10 amino acids. As DNA, the CDR3 is TGCAGTGCAAAAGCCGGGGAGCTGTTTTTT. It codes for CSAKAGELFF.

This chain joins TRBV29-1 and TRBJ2-5, with 7 positions matching TRBD1. CDR1 SQVTM and CDR2 ANQGSEA come from the germline V gene. This CDR3 contains 15 residues. V lost 6 bases to trimming and J lost 0 bases; unmatched junction nucleotides: 10. This CDR3 reads CSVLGDSSYQETQYF. The CDR3 coding sequence is TGCAGCGTACTCGGGGACAGCTCGTACCAAGAGACCCAGTACTTC. The full variable domain, completed using reference TRBV29-1 and TRBJ2-5, is SAVISQKPSRDICQRGTSLTIQCQVDSQVTMMFWYRQQPGQSLTLIATANQGSEATYESGFVIDKFPISRPNLTFSTLTVSNMSPEDSSIYLCSVLGDSSYQETQYFGPGTRLLVL.

Only a few counts were recorded for this clone. The gene calls are TRBV5-1 and TRBJ2-7; D remains unclear. This CDR3 is built from 15 residues. Germline lookup yields CDR1 SGHRS and CDR2 YFSETQ. V lost 0 bases to trimming and J lost 0 bases, with 10 bases between them. Written as DNA, the CDR3 is TGCGCCAGCAGCTTGGGTTCCAGAATCTCCTACGAGCAGTACTTC. Its translation: CASSLGSRISYEQYF. The full variable domain, in which reference TRBV5-1 and TRBJ2-7 provide the parts outside the CDR3, is KAGVTQTPRYLIKTRGQQVTLSCSPISGHRSVSWYQQTPGQGLQFLFEYFSETQRNKGNFPGRFSGRQFSNSRSEMNVSTLELGDSALYLCASSLGSRISYEQYFGPGTRLTVT.

The V call is TRBV27, the J call TRBJ2-1; no reliable D call. CDR1 and CDR2 (germline): MNHEY, SMNVEV (reference sequence). V shed 5 bases and J shed 6 bases, with 8 bases lying between them. The length of the CDR3 is 12 residues. The CDR3 is CASSVLGNEQFF. The CDR3 region has the DNA TGTGCCAGCAGTGTACTGGGCAATGAGCAGTTCTTC.

The chain couples TRBV4-2 to TRBJ1-2; no definite D call. CDR1 LGHNA and CDR2 YNFKEQ come from the germline V gene. The CDR3 sequence is 11 residues long. The germline V and J ends were trimmed by 3 bases and 6 bases, with 5 bases remaining between them. CDR3 loop: CASSHGDGYTF. CDR3 nucleotides: TGTGCCAGCAGCCACGGCGATGGCTACACCTTC.

The chain has TRBV29-1 and TRBJ2-5; D is uncertain. Germline V lookup: CDR1 SQVTM, CDR2 ANQGSEA. The CDR3 is 10 residues long. Between the trimmed V and J ends, which lost 4 bases and 5 bases, there was a span of 5 bases. Written as DNA, the CDR3 is TGCAGCGTTGTGGAGGAGACCCAGTACTTC. It translates to CSVVEETQYF.

This clone has a handful of counts. The chain carries TRBV28 and TRBJ1-2; 8 bases fit TRBD1. Germline loops: CDR1 MDHEN, CDR2 SYDVKM. The junction had 8 bases not matched to a gene; V was cut back by 5 bases and J by 6 bases. The CDR3 has 14 amino acids. CDR3 sequence reads: CASSARQGMNGYTF. CDR3 sequence (DNA): TGTGCCAGCAGTGCAAGACAGGGGATGAATGGCTACACCTTC.

The DNA for the CDR3 is TGTGCCAGCAGCTTAGTCCAGATTCTGCACACTGAAGCTTTCTTT. It is translated as CASSLVQILHTEAFF. The rearrangement uses TRBV7-9 and TRBJ1-1; D is uncertain. CDR1 is SEHNR and CDR2 is FQNEAQ in the germline V gene (reference sequence). The V and J ends lost 1 base and 3 bases respectively, with 12 bases between them. CDR3 length: 15 amino acids. The full variable domain, rest sourced from reference TRBV7-9 and TRBJ1-1, is DTGVSQNPRHKITKRGQNVTFRCDPISEHNRLYWYRQTLGQGPEFLTYFQNEAQLEKSRLLSDRFSAERPKGSFSTLEIQRTEQGDSAMYLCASSLVQILHTEAFFGQGTRLTVV.

On this clone: This sample includes further DNA sequences coding for the same CDR3. The CDR3 nucleotides are TGTGCCACCAGCAGAGACAGGGGCCTCAGCTCCTACGAGCAGTACTTC. Protein product: CATSRDRGLSSYEQYF. The V and J genes are TRBV15 and TRBJ2-7; D might be TRBD1 (6 bases). This CDR3 comprises 16 residues. Trimming pared 0 bases from V and 0 bases from J, leaving 12 bases between. CDR1 and CDR2 (germline): LNHNV, YYDKDF (reference sequence).

V usage is TRBV2 and J usage is TRBJ2-7; D call uncertain. Trimming pared 5 bases from V and 5 bases from J, leaving 16 bases between. This CDR3 contains 14 residues. Germline CDR1 is SNHLY and CDR2 is FYNNEI. In DNA, the CDR3 is TGTGCCAGCAGTACTCCGGGTCCCTACCACGAGCAGTACTTC. Translation gives CASSTPGPYHEQYF.

V is TRBV4-3 and J is TRBJ1-1; the D is unclear. The CDR3 length is 15 residues. Trimming removed 0 bases at V and 1 base at J, with 9 bases between. Germline CDR1 is LGHNA and CDR2 is YSLEER. This chain's CDR3 is CASSQDRAPNTEAFF. The CDR3 DNA sequence: TGCGCCAGCAGCCAAGATCGAGCCCCGAACACTGAAGCTTTCTTT.

The rearrangement joins TRBV27 to TRBJ2-7, with 10 nucleotides matching TRBD2. This CDR3 has 14 residues. J gave up 3 bases and V 6 bases, and 5 bases lay outside the gene matches. Germline V lookup: CDR1 MNHEY, CDR2 SMNVEV (reference sequence). CDR3 residues: CASSPSGRVYEQYF. As DNA, the CDR3 is TGTGCCAGCAGCCCCAGCGGGAGGGTCTACGAGCAGTACTTC.

The chain joins TRBV5-1 to TRBJ2-1; 7 bases are shared with TRBD2. Germline V gene lookup returns CDR1 SGHRS and CDR2 YFSETQ. V lost 6 bases and J lost 4; bases outside the gene matches: 10. The CDR3 has 15 residues. CDR3 DNA sequence: TGCGCCAGCACCTCCCTAGCGGAGGTTTACAATGAGCAGTTCTTC. This codes for CASTSLAEVYNEQFF.

This clone has more than one count but fewer than ten. The chain couples TRBV7-2 to TRBJ2-7; TRBD2 is a possible D gene (6 bases). There are 15 residues in the CDR3. V was clipped by 4 bases and J by 0 bases, with 13 bases between them. CDR1 and CDR2 from the germline V gene are SGHTA and FQGNSA. The DNA for the CDR3 is TGTGCCAGCAGCTCCATAGCGGCTAGCTCCTACGAGCAGTACTTC. Protein product: CASSSIAASSYEQYF.

The gene calls are TRBV4-2 and TRBJ2-7, with TRBD2 matching over 7 bases. The CDR3 is made up of 12 amino acids. In germline, CDR1 is LGHNA, CDR2 YNFKEQ. With V trimmed by 8 bases and J by 7 bases, 8 bases remained unmatched. The CDR3 region is CASSNVGREQYF. The DNA for the CDR3 is TGTGCCAGCTCTAACGTCGGGAGGGAGCAGTACTTC.

This chain links TRBV4-1 with TRBJ1-2; 10 bases agree with TRBD1. CDR3 length: 14 amino acids. Germline-derived CDR1 and CDR2 are MGHRA and YSYEKL. With 0 bases clipped from V and 8 bases from J, the junction kept 3 bases outside the gene matches. In DNA, the CDR3 is TGCGCCAGCAGCCAAGAAGGGGACAGGGGAGGCTACACCTTC. This encodes CASSQEGDRGGYTF.

V and J are TRBV4-1 and TRBJ2-7, with unresolved D. The CDR3 extends over 14 amino acids. Germline V gene sequence: CDR1 MGHRA, CDR2 YSYEKL. V was cut by 1 base and J by 3 bases, with 10 bases left in between. CDR3 region: CASSQVGRNYEQYF. The CDR3 DNA reads as TGCGCCAGCAGCCAAGTGGGCAGAAACTACGAGCAGTACTTC.

This clone was seen more than once but under ten times. This chain connects TRBV7-9 to TRBJ2-1; D is unclear. The CDR3 spans 14 residues. Germline V gene lookup returns CDR1 SEHNR and CDR2 FQNEAQ (reference sequence). The V end was cut by 2 bases, the J end by 0 bases, with 5 bases between. In DNA, the CDR3 is TGTGCCAGCAGCTTATTTGACTCCTACAATGAGCAGTTCTTC. It codes for CASSLFDSYNEQFF.

The rearrangement joins TRBV7-9 to TRBJ2-4; the D gene could be TRBD1 or TRBD2 (5 bases each). There are 15 residues in the CDR3. Germline values: CDR1 SEHNR, CDR2 FQNEAQ (reference sequence). V was cut by 5 bases and J by 7 bases, with 18 bases left in between. CDR3 protein: CASSPIEGTPNIQYF. CDR3 sequence (DNA): TGTGCCAGCAGCCCTATAGAAGGGACCCCGAACATTCAGTACTTC.

The chain couples TRBV27 to TRBJ1-5; D is unclear. The CDR3 contains 13 residues. Germline CDR1 MNHEY, CDR2 SMNVEV (reference sequence). Trimming shortened V by 6 bases and J by 10 bases, and 16 bases separated the two germline ends. CDR3 DNA: TGTGCCAGCAGCCCGACGGCCTATCGCCCCCAGCATTTT. This sequence encodes CASSPTAYRPQHF.

The chain recombines TRBV7-9 with TRBJ1-2; no firm D call. The V end lost 5 bases, the J end lost 13 bases, and 20 bases lay between the germline ends. The CDR3 contains 13 residues. Germline CDR1 reads SEHNR; CDR2 reads FQNEAQ (reference sequence). The CDR3 loop reads CASSPEEERASTF. The CDR3 DNA sequence: TGTGCCAGCAGCCCGGAGGAGGAGAGGGCTTCCACCTTC.

The gene calls are TRBV5-6 and TRBJ2-7; D unresolved. The germline gives CDR1 SGHDT, CDR2 YYEEEE. CDR3 size: 15 residues. V lost 4 bases, J lost 6 bases, and 20 bases lay in between. DNA for the CDR3: TGTGCCAGCAGCCGCCCCCTCTCGGGTGTCGCCGAGCAGTACTTC. Protein: CASSRPLSGVAEQYF.

Of note for this clone: Other DNA variants within this sample encode the same CDR3. This chain links TRBV27 with TRBJ2-1, with unresolved D. Germline V CDR1 and CDR2: MNHEY, SMNVEV (reference sequence). V was cut by 1 base and J by 7 bases, with 5 bases left in between. The CDR3 runs to 12 residues. The CDR3 reads CASSLYGNEQFF. CDR3 sequence (DNA): TGTGCCAGCAGTTTATACGGGAATGAGCAGTTCTTC.

This clone was seen a single time. This rearrangement joins TRBV11-2 to TRBJ2-5, with 8 nucleotides matching TRBD2. CDR1 is SGHAT and CDR2 is FQNNGV in the germline V gene. V was clipped by 5 bases and J by 2 bases; unmatched bases: 7. The CDR3 has 15 amino acids. The CDR3 DNA sequence: TGTGCCAGCAGCCCCAGCGGGGGAGTTCAAGAGACCCAGTACTTC. It translates to CASSPSGGVQETQYF.